Described below is a single TCR beta chain sequence and its context. This entry belongs to a study of blood T cell repertoires in COVID-19. Study overall: T cells, B-cell-depleted T cells, or PBMCs provided the cDNA or gDNA that served as material.

In the original processing: Using reference gene primer amplification, nucleated cell counts were estimated. Assay: immunoSEQ multiplex PCR; the TCRdb copy retains only in-frame clones and omits some. V and J calls and clone size are those listed in that table; D and trimming were worked out from the DNA. The sample has 130,000 or so clones, 75% to 80% seen once. V was shortened by 5 bases and J by 1 base, with 20 bases between the two germline ends. This CDR3 has 17 residues. Germline V gene lookup returns CDR1 MNHNY and CDR2 SVGAGI (reference sequence). The V gene is TRBV6-6, the J gene TRBJ1-1; D is perhaps TRBD1 (5 bases). The sample consisted of peripheral blood. The TCR originated in a human donor in a cohort sampled during active COVID-19. The CDR3 region has the DNA TGTGCCAGCAGTCTCCCCCGGGGGGGGAGATCGAACACTGAAGCTTTCTTT. Protein sequence: CASSLPRGGRSNTEAFF.